The next 10 T cell receptor beta chains were all read from a single sample in a study of cytomegalovirus exposure and HLA in healthy donors. The PCR ran on 60 Vbeta and 13 Jbeta primers. Sequencing was performed with immunoSEQ multiplex PCR; in TCRdb, only in-frame clones are kept and a portion is missing. The sample has some 110,000 clones, over 60% seen once. Sequencing was performed on PBMCs. These receptors all stem from a man between 25 and 39 years old in good health and CMV-seropositive.

The chain joins TRBV28 to TRBJ1-5; D is unresolved. The CDR3 covers 13 residues. Trimming cost V 1 base and J 9 bases, with 10 bases left between them. Germline V gene data show CDR1 as MDHEN and CDR2 as SYDVKM. In nucleotides, the CDR3 is TGTGCCAGCAGTTTATTACGTCAAGCGCCCCAGCATTTT. Translated, it gives CASSLLRQAPQHF. Full variable domain (missing parts from reference TRBV28 and TRBJ1-5): DVKVTQSSRYLVKRTGEKVFLECVQDMDHENMFWYRQDPGLGLRLIYFSYDVKMKEKGDIPEGYSVSREKKERFSLILESASTNQTSMYLCASSLLRQAPQHFGDGTRLSIL.

The CDR3 here is CASSLKGQGDRRSPLHF. CDR3 nucleotide sequence: TGTGCCAGCAGCTTAAAAGGACAGGGTGACCGCCGTTCACCCCTCCACTTT. The chain recombines TRBV13 with TRBJ1-6; TRBD1 aligns across 8 bases. Germline lookup yields CDR1 PRHDT and CDR2 FYEKMQ (reference sequence). The CDR3 has 17 residues. V was pared by 2 bases and J by 9 bases, with 12 bases of the junction left unmatched.

The J gene is TRBJ1-1, the V gene TRBV5-6; TRBD1 is a possible D gene (5 bases). CDR3 length: 14 amino acids. Trimming cost V 3 bases and J 5 bases, with 14 bases left between them. Germline CDR1 SGHDT, CDR2 YYEEEE. The CDR3 coding sequence is TGTGCCAGCAGCTGGGGGAACGGGGGGACTGAAGCTTTCTTT. This translates into CASSWGNGGTEAFF.

This clone occurred a few times. The same CDR3 can be traced to other DNA sequences in this sample. The chain joins TRBV4-3 to TRBJ1-1; no firm D call. V was cut by 3 bases and J by 0 bases, with 11 bases left in between. This CDR3 spans 15 amino acids. Germline CDR1 LGHNA, CDR2 YSLEER. The CDR3 loop is CASSQGRDMNTEAFF. The CDR3 nucleotides read TGCGCCAGCAGCCAGGGCCGAGACATGAACACTGAAGCTTTCTTT.

This chain joins TRBV7-2 and TRBJ1-6, with 9 bases aligning to TRBD1. The germline V gene has CDR1 SGHTA and CDR2 FQGNSA. The J segment lost 6 bases and the V segment lost 5 bases, leaving 5 bases of the junction unmatched. The CDR3 is 15 residues long. CDR3 coding DNA: TGTGCCAGCAGCCCCGGGACAGGGCGTAATTCACCCCTCCACTTT. It encodes CASSPGTGRNSPLHF.

The chain couples TRBV19 to TRBJ2-2; the D gene is possibly TRBD1 (6 bases). The germline gives CDR1 LNHDA, CDR2 SQIVND (reference sequence). The CDR3 has 13 residues. V shed 5 bases and J shed 6 bases, with 10 bases lying between them. The CDR3 sequence: CASSPRGPGELFF. The CDR3 nucleotides are TGTGCCAGTAGTCCCAGGGGTCCCGGGGAGCTGTTTTTT.

The chain combines TRBV2 with TRBJ2-1, with D perhaps TRBD1 (6 bases). Germline V gene data show CDR1 as SNHLY and CDR2 as FYNNEI. The CDR3 spans 15 residues. Deletions cut 3 bases from V and 4 bases from J, with 13 bases between. Here the CDR3 reads CASSEGHGYYNEQFF. CDR3 nucleotide sequence: TGTGCCAGCAGTGAGGGACATGGATATTACAATGAGCAGTTCTTC. Filled out from reference TRBV2 and TRBJ2-1, the complete variable domain reads EPEVTQTPSHQVTQMGQEVILRCVPISNHLYFYWYRQILGQKVEFLVSFYNNEISEKSEIFDDQFSVERPDGSNFTLKIRSTKLEDSAMYFCASSEGHGYYNEQFFGPGTRLTVL.

The chain is built from TRBV5-1 and TRBJ1-1; perhaps TRBD1 as D (6 bases). This CDR3 contains 15 residues. Germline V gene sequence: CDR1 SGHRS, CDR2 YFSETQ. The V and J ends lost 0 bases and 4 bases respectively, with 13 bases between them. CDR3 amino acids: CASSLAWGGGTEAFF. The CDR3, as DNA: TGCGCCAGCAGCTTGGCCTGGGGGGGCGGCACTGAAGCTTTCTTT.

The CDR3 sequence: CASSLGRETAEAFF. The CDR3 DNA follows: TGTGCCAGCAGCTTAGGCAGGGAAACTGCTGAAGCTTTCTTT. The chain is built from TRBV7-2 and TRBJ1-1, with D possibly being TRBD1 (5 bases). CDR1 is SGHTA, CDR2 FQGNSA, per germline. Deletions cut 1 base from V and 6 bases from J, with 12 bases between. This CDR3 is built from 14 residues.

This chain joins TRBV7-8 and TRBJ2-7; 9 bases map to TRBD1. This CDR3 contains 14 residues. V shed 4 bases, J shed 5 bases, and the junction held 6 bases outside the gene matches. CDR1 is SGHVS and CDR2 is FQNEAQ in the germline V gene. The CDR3: CASSSGQGRNEQYF. CDR3 nucleotides: TGTGCCAGCAGCTCGGGACAGGGTCGCAACGAGCAGTACTTC.